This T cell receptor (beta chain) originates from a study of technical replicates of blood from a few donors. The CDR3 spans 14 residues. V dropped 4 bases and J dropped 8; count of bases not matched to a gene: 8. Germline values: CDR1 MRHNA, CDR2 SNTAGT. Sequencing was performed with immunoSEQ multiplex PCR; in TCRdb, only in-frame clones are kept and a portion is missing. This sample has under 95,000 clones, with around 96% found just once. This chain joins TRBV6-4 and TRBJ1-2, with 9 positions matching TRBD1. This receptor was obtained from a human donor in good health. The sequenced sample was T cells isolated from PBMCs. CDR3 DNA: TGTGCCAGCAGTGCCCACGGGACAGGGACGGGCTACACCTTC. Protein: CASSAHGTGTGYTF.